This TCR beta chain derives from a study of a mutant IDH1 vaccine in newly diagnosed glioma. Study as a whole: Earlier therapy was either radiotherapy, temozolomide, or both, and most got both. The study held visit V12 at week 35 and visit V13 at week 47.

Here immunoSEQ multiplex PCR was the method, and the copy in TCRdb shows in-frame clones only, minus some. The sample holds tens of thousands of clones, about 81% seen once. Trimming cost V 6 bases and J 0 bases; bases outside gene matches: 10. The CDR3 totals 18 residues. Germline V gives CDR1 PRHDT, CDR2 FYEKMQ (reference sequence). Time point: week 47, end of study. It was 300 ug of mutant IDH1 20-mer peptide that made up each vaccine dose, given with topical imiquimod. New IDH1-mutant, ATRX-lost WHO grade 3 or 4 astrocytomas occurred in donors. Comment on this clone: Antigen specificity is unknown.

The sample consisted of PBMCs, taken from a glioma patient whose treatment included an IDH1 peptide vaccine. The clonotype originates from a woman in her thirties with glioma. Some clones in this sample may be carry-over from other donors' samples. This chain joins TRBV13 and TRBJ2-6, with 8 bases fitting TRBD1. CDR3 in amino acids: CASSPGPGQASGANVLTF. CDR3 coding DNA: TGTGCCAGCAGTCCCGGCCCGGGACAGGCCTCTGGGGCCAACGTCCTGACTTTC.